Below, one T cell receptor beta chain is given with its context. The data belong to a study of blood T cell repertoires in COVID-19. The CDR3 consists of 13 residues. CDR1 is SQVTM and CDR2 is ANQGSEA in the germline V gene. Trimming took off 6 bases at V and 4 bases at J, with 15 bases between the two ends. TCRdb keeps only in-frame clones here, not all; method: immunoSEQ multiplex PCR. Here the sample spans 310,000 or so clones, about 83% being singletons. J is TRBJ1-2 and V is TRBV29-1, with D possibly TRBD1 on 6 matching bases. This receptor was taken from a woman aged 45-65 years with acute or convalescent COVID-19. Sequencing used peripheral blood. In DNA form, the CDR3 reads TGCAGCGTCGACCAAGGGGGGGGCTATGGCTACACCTTC. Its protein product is CSVDQGGGYGYTF.